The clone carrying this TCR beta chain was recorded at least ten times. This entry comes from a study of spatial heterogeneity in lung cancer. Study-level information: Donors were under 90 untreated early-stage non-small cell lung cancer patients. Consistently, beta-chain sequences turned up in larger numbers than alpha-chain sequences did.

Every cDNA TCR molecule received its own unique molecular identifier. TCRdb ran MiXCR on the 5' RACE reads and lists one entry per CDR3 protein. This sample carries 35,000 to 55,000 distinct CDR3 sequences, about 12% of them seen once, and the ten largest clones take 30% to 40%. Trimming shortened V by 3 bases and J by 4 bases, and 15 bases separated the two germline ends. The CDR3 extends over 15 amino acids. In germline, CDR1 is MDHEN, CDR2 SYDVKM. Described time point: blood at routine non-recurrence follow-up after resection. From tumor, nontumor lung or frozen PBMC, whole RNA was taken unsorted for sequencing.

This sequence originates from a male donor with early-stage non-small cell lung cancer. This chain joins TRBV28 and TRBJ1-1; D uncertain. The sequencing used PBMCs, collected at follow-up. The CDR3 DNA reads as TGTGCCAGCAGTTTGAGTAGCGGGGAAGGCACTGAAGCTTTCTTT. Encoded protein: CASSLSSGEGTEAFF.